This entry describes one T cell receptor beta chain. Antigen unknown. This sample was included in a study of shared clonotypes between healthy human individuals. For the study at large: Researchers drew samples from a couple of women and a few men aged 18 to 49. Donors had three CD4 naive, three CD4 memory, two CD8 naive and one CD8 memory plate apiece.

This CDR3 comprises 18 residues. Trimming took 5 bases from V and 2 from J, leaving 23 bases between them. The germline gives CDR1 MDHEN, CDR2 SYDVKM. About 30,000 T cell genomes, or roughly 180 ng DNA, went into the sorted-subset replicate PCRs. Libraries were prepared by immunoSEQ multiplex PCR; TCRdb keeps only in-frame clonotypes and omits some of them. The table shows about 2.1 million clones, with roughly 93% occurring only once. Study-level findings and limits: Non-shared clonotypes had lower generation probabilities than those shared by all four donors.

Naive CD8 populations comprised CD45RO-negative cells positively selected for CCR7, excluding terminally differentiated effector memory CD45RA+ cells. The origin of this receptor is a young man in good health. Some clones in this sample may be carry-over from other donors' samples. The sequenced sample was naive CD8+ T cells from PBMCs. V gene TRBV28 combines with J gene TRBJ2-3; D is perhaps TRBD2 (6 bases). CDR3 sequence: CASSGNEPGLYDTDTQYF. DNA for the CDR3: TGTGCCAGCAGTGGAAATGAACCGGGACTCTATGACACAGATACGCAGTATTTT.